This is a list of T cell receptor beta chains from one sample in a study of blood T cell repertoires in COVID-19. Only in-frame clones appear in the TCRdb table, and some are missing; sequencing was by immunoSEQ multiplex PCR. The sample includes fewer than 350,000 clones, 80% to 95% of them seen just once. Sequencing used peripheral blood. The source of these receptors is a woman between 25 and 40 years old with COVID-19, enrolled during active disease. Both conserved end residues are part of each CDR3. A D gene is named only where the DNA matches it firmly. Only part of the rows carry a size: once, few, many, or a class if the clone is expanded.

TRBV6-5	-	TRBJ1-1	-	TGTGCCAGCAGGTGGCAGGGTCGGAACACTGAAGCTTTCTTT	CASRWQGRNTEAFF
TRBV29-1	-	TRBJ2-3	-	TGCAGCCTCCGTACAGATACGCAGTATTTT	CSLRTDTQYF
TRBV7-2	-	TRBJ1-6	-	TGTGCCAGCAGCTTCTTGGAGGGTCACCCCCTCCACTTT	CASSFLEGHPLHF
TRBV6-5	-	TRBJ2-3	-	TGTGCCACAGACTTAGTTTCCACAGATACGCAGTATTTT	CATDLVSTDTQYF
TRBV6-5	-	TRBJ2-7	once	TGTGCCAGCGGGGCTTCCTACGAGCAGTACTTC	CASGASYEQYF
TRBV7-9	TRBD1	TRBJ1-4	-	TGTGCCAGCAGTCAGGGGGGAACAACTAATGAAAAACTGTTTTTT	CASSQGGTTNEKLFF
TRBV2	-	TRBJ1-3	-	TGTGCCAGCAGGCATACAGGGTTACCCTCTGGAAACACCATATATTTT	CASRHTGLPSGNTIYF
TRBV18	-	TRBJ2-7	once	TGTGCCAGCTCCCCGGGAGTTAACGAGCAGTACTTC	CASSPGVNEQYF
TRBV10-3	-	TRBJ2-5	-	TGTGCCATAGGGAGTCACCAAGAGACCCAGTACTTC	CAIGSHQETQYF
TRBV3-1/TRBV3-2	-	TRBJ2-2	-	TGTGCCAGCAGCCAAAGTTCGAGCGGATTAGCTGGCCGGGAGCTGTTTTTT	CASSQSSSGLAGRELFF
TRBV30	TRBD1	TRBJ2-7	-	TGTGCCTGGACAACCGGGACAGGAAACTACGAGCAGTACTTC	CAWTTGTGNYEQYF